The 13 T cell receptor beta chains presented below share a single source sample, sequenced in a study of cytomegalovirus exposure and HLA in healthy donors (dated by TCRdb to about 2017). The library was produced with the immunoSEQ multiplex PCR assay. TCRdb's version of the immuneACCESS table is confined to in-frame rearrangements and falls short of the full clone set. An unresolved V gene accounts for under half of the shortfall where checked; the remainder is of unknown origin. In all, the sample holds approximately 88,000 clones, and about 96% of those were seen once. The ten largest make up 1.3% of the sample. Sequences were obtained from PBMCs. These TCRs come from a young woman in good health and CMV-seronegative.

The chain is built from TRBV7-6 and TRBJ2-2; 9 bases line up with TRBD2. V was pared by 1 base and J by 4 bases, with 7 bases of the junction left unmatched. CDR3 size: 17 residues. Germline V gene sequence: CDR1 SGHVS, CDR2 FNYEAQ. CDR3 sequence reads: CASSLGSSGSFTGELFF. In DNA form, the CDR3 reads TGTGCCAGCAGCTTAGGTAGTAGCGGGAGTTTCACCGGGGAGCTGTTTTTT.

The CDR3 reads CASSRTDSGNTIYF. The CDR3 coding sequence is TGTGCCAGCAGTCGTACAGACTCTGGAAACACCATATATTTT. The chain couples TRBV28 to TRBJ1-3; D remains unclear. CDR3 length equals 14 residues. Germline V gene sequence: CDR1 MDHEN, CDR2 SYDVKM. V lost 5 bases to trimming and J lost 0 bases, with 8 bases between them.

The chain couples TRBV5-4 to TRBJ1-1; 8 nucleotides agree with TRBD1. With 2 bases clipped from V and 4 bases from J, the junction kept 4 bases outside the gene matches. The V gene's germline CDR1 is SGHNT and CDR2 YYREEE (reference sequence). This CDR3 is built from 14 residues. CDR3 residues: CASSFQGASTEAFF. CDR3 DNA sequence: TGTGCCAGCAGCTTTCAGGGGGCGAGCACTGAAGCTTTCTTT.

The V and J genes are TRBV20-1 and TRBJ2-7, with 7 bases that match TRBD1. This CDR3 is 11 amino acids long. V shed 3 bases and J 4 bases; nucleotides not matched to a gene: 0. The germline CDR1 and CDR2 sequences are DFQATT and SNEGSKA (reference sequence). This CDR3 is CSARGQYEQYF. CDR3 coding DNA: TGCAGTGCTAGGGGACAGTACGAGCAGTACTTC.

The V call is TRBV6-5, the J call TRBJ1-2, with D maybe TRBD1 (5 bases). V lost 2 bases to trimming and J lost 8 bases, with 18 bases between them. Germline V CDR1 and CDR2: MNHEY, SVGAGI. CDR3 length equals 15 residues. The CDR3 is CASSYGGVPGNGYTF. In nucleotides, the CDR3 is TGTGCCAGCAGTTACGGGGGGGTCCCTGGTAACGGCTACACCTTC.

The genes are TRBV28 and TRBJ2-1; D is perhaps TRBD2 (5 bases). The V and J ends lost 4 bases and 10 bases respectively, with 14 bases between them. The CDR3 spans 13 residues. Germline CDR1 MDHEN, CDR2 SYDVKM. CDR3 in DNA: TGTGCCAGCAGTTGGGTCGGGAATTCGGAGCAGTTCTTC. Translating it yields CASSWVGNSEQFF.

The genes are TRBV4-1 and TRBJ2-3; tentatively, D is TRBD2 (6 bases). V lost 1 base, J lost 4 bases, and 9 bases lay in between. This CDR3 has 14 amino acids. Germline V gene data show CDR1 as MGHRA and CDR2 as YSYEKL. The CDR3 coding sequence is TGCGCCAGCAGCCAAGCGGGAGCCGCAGATACGCAGTATTTT. Amino acids: CASSQAGAADTQYF.

The genes are TRBV7-9 and TRBJ2-1, with TRBD1 as a possible D gene (6 bases). Germline CDR1 is SEHNR and CDR2 is FQNEAQ (reference sequence). Trimming left V 3 bases short and J 5 bases short, with 8 bases between. This CDR3 spans 13 amino acids. CDR3 nucleotides: TGTGCCAGCAGCTTCGCAGGGGACAATGAGCAGTTCTTC. Translation: CASSFAGDNEQFF.

The chain couples TRBV4-1 to TRBJ1-2, with D possibly TRBD1 on 6 matching bases. The V end was cut by 0 bases, the J end by 8 bases, with 25 bases between. Germline CDR1 reads MGHRA; CDR2 reads YSYEKL. The CDR3 loop spans 18 amino acids. The CDR3 nucleotides are TGCGCCAGCAGCCAAGATAGGGGGGGGGACACACAGGCTTACGGCTACACCTTC. Its protein product is CASSQDRGGDTQAYGYTF.

The V and J genes are TRBV7-9 and TRBJ2-7, with no clear D. Trimming cost V 0 bases and J 0 bases, with 6 bases left between them. CDR1 is SEHNR and CDR2 is FQNEAQ in the germline V gene (reference sequence). The CDR3 runs 14 residues. CDR3 region: CASSLASSSYEQYF. In DNA form, the CDR3 reads TGTGCCAGCAGCTTAGCGTCCAGCTCCTACGAGCAGTACTTC.

This rearrangement joins TRBV19 to TRBJ2-1, with TRBD2 identical over 9 bases. CDR1 and CDR2 from the germline V gene are LNHDA and SQIVND (reference sequence). J lost 4 bases, V lost 3 bases, and 7 bases had no gene match. The CDR3 totals 16 residues. The CDR3 loop reads CASSISAGGGYNEQFF. CDR3 in DNA: TGTGCCAGTAGTATTTCGGCGGGGGGGGGATACAATGAGCAGTTCTTC.

The J gene is TRBJ2-6, the V gene TRBV6-1; a weak D match, TRBD1 (6 bases). Trimming cost V 5 bases and J 2 bases, with 10 bases left between them. The CDR3 contains 15 residues. Germline V gene lookup returns CDR1 MNHNS and CDR2 SASEGT. The chain's CDR3 is CASSQQGTGANVLTF. In DNA form, the CDR3 reads TGTGCCAGCAGTCAACAGGGTACTGGGGCCAACGTCCTGACTTTC.

V is TRBV10-2 and J is TRBJ2-5; 12 nucleotides agree with TRBD1. CDR3 length: 16 amino acids. Germline trimming cut 3 bases from V and 5 bases from J; bases unmatched to any gene: 7. The V gene's germline CDR1 is WSHSY and CDR2 SAAADI. CDR3 loop: CASSEPGQGARETQYF. CDR3 sequence (DNA): TGCGCCAGCAGTGAACCGGGACAGGGGGCGCGGGAGACCCAGTACTTC.